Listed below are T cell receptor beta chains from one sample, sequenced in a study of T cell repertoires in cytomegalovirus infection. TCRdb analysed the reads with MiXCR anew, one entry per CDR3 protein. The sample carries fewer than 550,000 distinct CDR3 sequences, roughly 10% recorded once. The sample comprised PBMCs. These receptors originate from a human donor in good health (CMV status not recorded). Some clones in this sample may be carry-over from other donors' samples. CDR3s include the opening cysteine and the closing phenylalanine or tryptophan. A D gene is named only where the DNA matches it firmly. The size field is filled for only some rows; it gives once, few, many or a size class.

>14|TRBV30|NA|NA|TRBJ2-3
TGTGCCTGGAGGAAGAGGGGGGTAGCAGATACGCAGTATTTT
CAWRKRGVADTQYF
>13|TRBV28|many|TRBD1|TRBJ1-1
TGTGCCAGCAGCCTACAGGGGATCACTGAAGCTTTCTTT
CASSLQGITEAFF
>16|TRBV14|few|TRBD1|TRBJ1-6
TGTGCCAGCAGCCAAGATCTTGCAGGGGGGAATTCACCCCTCCACTTT
CASSQDLAGGNSPLHF
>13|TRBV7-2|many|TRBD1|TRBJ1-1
TGTGCCAGCAGCTTAGGCAGGGGGCTTGAAGCTTTCTTT
CASSLGRGLEAFF
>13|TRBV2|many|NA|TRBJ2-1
TGTGCCAGCCTCCGGGACGCGTACAATGAGCAGTTCTTC
CASLRDAYNEQFF
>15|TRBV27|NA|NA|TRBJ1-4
TGTGCCAGCAGTTTGTATCCGGAGGATAATGAAAAACTGTTTTTT
CASSLYPEDNEKLFF
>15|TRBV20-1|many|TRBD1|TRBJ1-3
TGCAGCGCTCCTTCAGGGGGCTTTACTGGAAACACCATATATTTT
CSAPSGGFTGNTIYF
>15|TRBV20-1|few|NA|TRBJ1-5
TGCAGTGCTAGAGGGTGGGGGGACAGCAATCAGCCCCAGCATTTT
CSARGWGDSNQPQHF
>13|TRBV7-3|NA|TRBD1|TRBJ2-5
TGTCGACCGGGACAGGGGTTGTGTGAGACCCAGTACTTC
CRPGQGLCETQYF
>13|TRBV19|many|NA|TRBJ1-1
TGTGCCAGTAGTATTGCAGCGAACACTGAAGCTTTCTTT
CASSIAANTEAFF
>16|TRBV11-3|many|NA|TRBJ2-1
TGTGCCAGCAGCCAAGCTGGGGACGGCTCCTACAATGAGCAGTTCTTC
CASSQAGDGSYNEQFF
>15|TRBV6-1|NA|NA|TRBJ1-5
TGTGCCAGCAGGCTAGAAGGGGCCGGCAATCAGCCCCAGCATTTT
CASRLEGAGNQPQHF
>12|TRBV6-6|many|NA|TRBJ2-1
TGTGCCAGCAGTTACCGGCGGGATGAGCAGTTCTTC
CASSYRRDEQFF
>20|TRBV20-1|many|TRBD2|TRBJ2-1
TGCAGTGCTAGAGATTGGCGACTAGGCGGGAGTCGGAGCTCCTACAATGAGCAGTTCTTC
CSARDWRLGGSRSSYNEQFF
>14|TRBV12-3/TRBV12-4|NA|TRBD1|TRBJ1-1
TGTGCCAGCACCAACAGGGGAAGGGACACTGAAGCTTTCTTT
CASTNRGRDTEAFF
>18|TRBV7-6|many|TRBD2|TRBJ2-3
TGTGCCAGCAGCCCGAGAACCGTACTAGCGGGGGACACAGATACGCAGTATTTT
CASSPRTVLAGDTDTQYF
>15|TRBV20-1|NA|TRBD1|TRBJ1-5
TGCAGTGCTAGTAAGGGACAGGGGGCCCCCTTCCCCCAGCATTTT
CSASKGQGAPFPQHF
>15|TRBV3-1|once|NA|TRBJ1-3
TGTGCCAGCAGCCAAGAGAGGCTCACTGGAAACACCATATATTTT
CASSQERLTGNTIYF
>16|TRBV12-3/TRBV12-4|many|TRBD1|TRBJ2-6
TGTGCCAGCAGTCCCCGACAGGGAATTGGCGCCAACGTCCTGACTTTC
CASSPRQGIGANVLTF
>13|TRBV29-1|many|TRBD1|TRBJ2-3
TGCAGCTCGGACAGGGGGCTGACAGATACGCAGTATTTT
CSSDRGLTDTQYF
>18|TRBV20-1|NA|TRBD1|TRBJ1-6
TGCAGTGCCATACAAGGGGACAGGCGCTACACCTATAATTCACCCCTCCACTTT
CSAIQGDRRYTYNSPLHF
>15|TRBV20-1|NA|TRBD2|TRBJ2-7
TGCAGTGCTAGAGATTGGCTAGCGGGAGTTGGCGAGCAGTACTTC
CSARDWLAGVGEQYF
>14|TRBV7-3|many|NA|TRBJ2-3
TGTGCCAGCGGAGGGGCGGCCCCCACAGATACGCAGTATTTT
CASGGAAPTDTQYF
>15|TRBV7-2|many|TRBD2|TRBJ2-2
TGTGCCAGCAGGGACGGGAGCGGGAGGTCCGGGGAGCTGTTTTTT
CASRDGSGRSGELFF
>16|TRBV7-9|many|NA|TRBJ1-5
TGTGCCAGCAGCTCCCTCCATGGGGCTCGGAATCAGCCCCAGCATTTT
CASSSLHGARNQPQHF
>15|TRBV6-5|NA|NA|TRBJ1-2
TGTGCCAGCAGTTACTCCTCAGCCAGGGCCTATGGCTACACCTTC
CASSYSSARAYGYTF
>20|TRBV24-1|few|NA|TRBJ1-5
TGTGCCACCAGTGATTCCACCGACAGCATAGGCGTCTATAGCAATCAGCCCCAGCATTTT
CATSDSTDSIGVYSNQPQHF
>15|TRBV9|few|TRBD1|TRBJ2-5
TGTGCCAGCAGCGTAGCTGACAGGGGGCGAGAGACCCAGTACTTC
CASSVADRGRETQYF
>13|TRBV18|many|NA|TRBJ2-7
TGTGCCAGTCGGGACACGAGCTCCTACGAGCAGTACTTC
CASRDTSSYEQYF
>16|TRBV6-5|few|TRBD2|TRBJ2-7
TGTGCCAGCTTGGGAAGGGGACTAGCGGGGTCCTACGAGCAGTACTTC
CASLGRGLAGSYEQYF
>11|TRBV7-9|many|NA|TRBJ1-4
TGTGCCAGCAGCTACAATGAAAAACTGTTTTTT
CASSYNEKLFF
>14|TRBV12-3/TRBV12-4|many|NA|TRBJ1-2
TGTGCCAGCAGCGATAACTTGGGACACTATGGCTACACCTTC
CASSDNLGHYGYTF
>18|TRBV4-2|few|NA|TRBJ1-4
TGTGCCAGCAGCCAAGATCTGGCCGTTGCTCCAATACATGAAAAACTGTTTTTT
CASSQDLAVAPIHEKLFF
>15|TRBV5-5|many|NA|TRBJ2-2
TGTGCCAGCAGACGCCGGGACCTCAACACCGGGGAGCTGTTTTTT
CASRRRDLNTGELFF
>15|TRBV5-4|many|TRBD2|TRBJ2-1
TGTGCCAGCAGCCCCGGACTAGCGGGGGGCAATGAGCAGTTCTTC
CASSPGLAGGNEQFF
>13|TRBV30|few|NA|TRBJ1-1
TGTGCCTGGAGTCGACGAGAGAGCACTGAAGCTTTCTTT
CAWSRRESTEAFF
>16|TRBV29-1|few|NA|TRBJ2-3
TGCAGCGTTGAAGATCGTGACAGACCTAGCACAGATACGCAGTATTTT
CSVEDRDRPSTDTQYF
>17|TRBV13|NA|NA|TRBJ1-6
TGTGCCAGCAGCAACGGGGGGTCAGGTCCCTATAATTCACCCCTCCACTTT
CASSNGGSGPYNSPLHF
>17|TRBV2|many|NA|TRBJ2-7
TGTGCCAGCAGTGACGGGGGGTTCATCAGGGGTTCCTACGAGCAGTACTTC
CASSDGGFIRGSYEQYF
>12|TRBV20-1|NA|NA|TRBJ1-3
TGCAGTGCTAGTCCCAGGGGAAACACCATATATTTT
CSASPRGNTIYF
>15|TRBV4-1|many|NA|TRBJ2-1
TGTGCCAGCAGCCAAGGGCCTAACCCCAGGGATGAGCAGTTCTTC
CASSQGPNPRDEQFF
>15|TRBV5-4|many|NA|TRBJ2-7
TGTGCCAGCAGCTCCTCTGAGGGACTTTCATACGAGCAGTACTTC
CASSSSEGLSYEQYF
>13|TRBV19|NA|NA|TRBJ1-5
TGTGCCAGTAGTATAACGGGAGATCAGCCCCAGCATTTT
CASSITGDQPQHF
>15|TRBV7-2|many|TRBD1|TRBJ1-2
TGTGCCAGCAGCCCAGTCCGGACAGGGGTTGGTGGCTACACCTTC
CASSPVRTGVGGYTF
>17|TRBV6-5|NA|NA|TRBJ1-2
TGTGCCAGCAGTCCCTTCTCCTTACCTGCTCGGGTCTATGGCTACACCTTC
CASSPFSLPARVYGYTF
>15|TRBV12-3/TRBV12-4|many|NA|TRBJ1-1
TGTGCCAGCAGTTCAGGGGCGAAAATGAACACTGAAGCTTTCTTT
CASSSGAKMNTEAFF